This passage covers 9 T cell receptor beta chains from one sample sequenced in a study of OX40 agonist ivuxolimab in advanced cancers. Profiled with immunoSEQ multiplex PCR; TCRdb holds only in-frame clones, not every one. The profile shows about 65,000 clones, more than 75% of them singletons. Specimen: CD4+ or CD8+ T cells sorted from blood, collected in a trial of the OX40 agonist ivuxolimab. These receptors were obtained from an adult with an advanced solid tumor such as melanoma, head and neck, liver or kidney cancer.

This clone was picked up one time. Other DNA sequences from this sample encode an identical CDR3 as well. V gene TRBV4-2 combines with J gene TRBJ1-2; D not resolved. V lost 0 bases to trimming and J lost 3 bases, with 5 bases between them. The length of the CDR3 is 13 residues. Germline CDR1 is LGHNA and CDR2 is YNFKEQ. The CDR3 sequence is CASSQEGDYGYTF. CDR3 nucleotide sequence: TGTGCCAGCAGCCAAGAGGGAGACTATGGCTACACCTTC.

The gene calls are TRBV5-1 and TRBJ2-1; no clear D. The length of the CDR3 is 14 residues. Germline CDR1 is SGHRS and CDR2 is YFSETQ. Trimming took off 2 bases at V and 9 bases at J, with 15 bases between the two ends. CDR3 amino acids: CASSLLTFGPEQFF. The CDR3 coding sequence is TGCGCCAGCAGCTTACTTACTTTTGGGCCTGAGCAGTTCTTC. The full variable domain, its missing parts supplied by reference TRBV5-1 and TRBJ2-1, is KAGVTQTPRYLIKTRGQQVTLSCSPISGHRSVSWYQQTPGQGLQFLFEYFSETQRNKGNFPGRFSGRQFSNSRSEMNVSTLELGDSALYLCASSLLTFGPEQFFGPGTRLTVL.

This rearrangement joins TRBV6-5 to TRBJ2-7; D may correspond to TRBD1 or TRBD2 (5 bases each). The ends were cut back, 7 bases at V and 0 bases at J, with 13 bases in the middle. Germline V gene data show CDR1 as MNHEY and CDR2 as SVGAGI. There are 14 residues in the CDR3. CDR3 sequence reads: CASTRDVSSYEQYF. For the CDR3, the DNA is TGTGCCAGCACCAGGGACGTGAGCTCCTACGAGCAGTACTTC.

Written as DNA, the CDR3 is TGTGCCAGCAGCCTAGAAGCCGGGACAGTCTATAATTCACCCCTCCACTTT. As protein: CASSLEAGTVYNSPLHF. This chain joins TRBV4-2 and TRBJ1-6, with 7 bases lining up with TRBD1. CDR1 and CDR2 (germline): LGHNA, YNFKEQ. V was pared by 4 bases and J by 3 bases, with 9 bases of the junction left unmatched. The length of the CDR3 is 17 residues.

This chain links TRBV11-2 with TRBJ2-7, with 7 bases identical to TRBD1. This CDR3 has 15 residues. J lost 3 bases, V lost 6 bases, and 11 bases had no gene match. Germline-derived CDR1 and CDR2 are SGHAT and FQNNGV. Here the CDR3 reads CASSRDSDTLYEQYF. The CDR3 coding sequence is TGTGCCAGCAGTCGGGACAGTGATACTCTCTACGAGCAGTACTTC.

Points on this clone: Given a much more abundant clone one base away, this may be a read error. The genes are TRBV4-3 and TRBJ1-2; no clear D gene. The CDR3 extends over 13 amino acids. The germline V gene has CDR1 LGHNA and CDR2 YSLEER. Trimming took off 2 bases at V and 12 bases at J, with 16 bases between the two ends. CDR3 DNA sequence: TGCGCCAGCAGCCAACGGTTTCCGGGAGACCACACCTTC. Its translation: CASSQRFPGDHTF.

This clone was counted a single time. The rearrangement links TRBV2 to TRBJ2-1; TRBD2 matches 8 bases. Germline assignment: CDR1 SNHLY and CDR2 FYNNEI. The CDR3 sequence is 15 residues long. The junction had 4 bases not matched to a gene; V was cut back by 4 bases and J by 2 bases. CDR3 sequence reads: CASSATGGPYNEQFF. CDR3 in DNA: TGTGCCAGCAGTGCTACGGGGGGGCCCTACAATGAGCAGTTCTTC.

The chain carries TRBV7-9 and TRBJ2-5, with 11 bases lining up with TRBD2. Per germline, CDR1 SEHNR and CDR2 FQNEAQ (reference sequence). Trimming cost V 2 bases and J 1 base; bases outside gene matches: 3. CDR3 length: 16 residues. CDR3 sequence (DNA): TGTGCCAGCAGCTTACTAGCGGGGGGAATCCAAGAGACCCAGTACTTC. Its protein product is CASSLLAGGIQETQYF. Supplemented by reference TRBV7-9 and TRBJ2-5, the full variable domain reads DTGVSQNPRHKITKRGQNVTFRCDPISEHNRLYWYRQTLGQGPEFLTYFQNEAQLEKSRLLSDRFSAERPKGSFSTLEIQRTEQGDSAMYLCASSLLAGGIQETQYFGPGTRLLVL.

The gene calls are TRBV11-2 and TRBJ2-4; 7 nucleotides agree with TRBD1. The J segment lost 1 base and the V segment lost 4 bases, leaving 4 bases of the junction unmatched. Looked up from germline, CDR1 is SGHAT and CDR2 is FQNNGV. CDR3 length: 15 residues. The CDR3 here is CASSSLQGAKNIQYF. The CDR3 nucleotides read TGTGCCAGCAGCTCCCTACAGGGGGCCAAAAACATTCAGTACTTC.